The 14 T cell receptor beta chains listed next were all sequenced from one sample in a study of beta chain features in type 1 diabetes. The isolated RNA, all of it, was reverse transcribed, so expressed TCRB transcripts were what got sequenced. TCRdb's table, derived via immunoSEQ multiplex PCR, lists solely in-frame clones and lacks some. This table has some 150,000 clones, under 60% appearing once. Sequences were obtained from Tregs from blood. The receptor set was obtained from a man between 18 and 35 years old in good health.

V gene TRBV7-2 combines with J gene TRBJ2-7; D not resolved. The CDR3 length is 14 residues. The V end was cut by 2 bases, the J end by 3 bases, with 11 bases between. Germline V CDR1 and CDR2: SGHTA, FQGNSA. The CDR3 sequence: CASSLLAANYEQYF. The CDR3 DNA is TGTGCCAGCAGCTTATTGGCGGCGAACTACGAGCAGTACTTC.

This clone has more than one count but fewer than ten. The CDR3 loop reads CASSLVDTQYF. The CDR3 bases are TGTGCCAGCAGTCTAGTAGATACGCAGTATTTT. The chain carries TRBV7-9 and TRBJ2-3, with no clear D. Germline loops: CDR1 SEHNR, CDR2 FQNEAQ (reference sequence). The ends were cut back, 6 bases at V and 5 bases at J, with 6 bases in the middle. The CDR3 consists of 11 residues.

The genes are TRBV5-4 and TRBJ1-1; TRBD1 aligns across 8 bases. Per the germline V gene, CDR1 is SGHNT and CDR2 is YYREEE (reference sequence). The CDR3 is 14 residues long. J was trimmed by 3 bases and V by 4 bases; bases with no gene match: 5. Written as DNA, the CDR3 is TGTGCCAGCAGCCGAATGGACAGGGACACTGAAGCTTTCTTT. It translates to CASSRMDRDTEAFF.

This clone was counted only a few times. J is TRBJ2-6 and V is TRBV7-2, with 10 positions matching TRBD2. Trimming removed 0 bases from V and 4 bases from J; junction bases left unmatched: 9. The germline V gene has CDR1 SGHTA and CDR2 FQGNSA. The CDR3 contains 19 residues. CDR3 sequence reads: CASSLAARAGGAGANVLTF. The CDR3, as DNA: TGTGCCAGCAGCTTAGCGGCCCGAGCGGGAGGGGCAGGGGCCAACGTCCTGACTTTC.

In this sample, this clone turned up a few times. The gene calls are TRBV7-2 and TRBJ2-1; D gene uncertain. With 3 bases removed from V and 5 bases from J, the gap between germline ends came to 8 bases. Per the germline V gene, CDR1 is SGHTA and CDR2 is FQGNSA. The CDR3 consists of 13 residues. The CDR3 DNA reads TGTGCCAGCAGCTTTTCTCCCCACAATGAGCAGTTCTTC. It yields the protein CASSFSPHNEQFF.

This clone was counted a single time. The gene calls are TRBV7-2 and TRBJ1-4; the D is unclear. Germline CDR1 and CDR2: SGHTA and FQGNSA. V lost 3 bases, J lost 7 bases, and 9 bases lay in between. The CDR3 is 13 amino acids. Here the CDR3 DNA reads TGTGCCAGCAGCTTCCGGGGAGGTGAAAAACTGTTTTTT. It is translated as CASSFRGGEKLFF.

The CDR3 bases are TGTGCCAGCAGAAAAGCCGGGTCCTATGGCTACACCTTC. Translated: CASRKAGSYGYTF. The J gene is TRBJ1-2, the V gene TRBV6-5; D is ambiguous. The CDR3 runs 13 residues. Germline V gives CDR1 MNHEY, CDR2 SVGAGI. Between the trimmed V and J ends, which lost 6 bases and 4 bases, there was a span of 12 bases.

This clone has just a few counts. CDR3: CASSDTLTGTDIQETQYF. The CDR3 nucleotides read TGTGCCAGCAGCGACACCTTAACAGGGACCGACATACAAGAGACCCAGTACTTC. J is TRBJ2-5 and V is TRBV7-2; maybe TRBD1 (6 bases). V shed 5 bases and J shed 2 bases, with 24 bases lying between them. The CDR3 consists of 18 residues. Per the germline V gene, CDR1 is SGHTA and CDR2 is FQGNSA.

This clone has just a few counts. The chain has TRBV19 and TRBJ1-1, with D perhaps TRBD1 (5 bases). Germline CDR1 reads LNHDA; CDR2 reads SQIVND (reference sequence). The CDR3 covers 13 residues. With 2 bases removed from V and 5 bases from J, the gap between germline ends came to 9 bases. The CDR3 protein is CASSITQGTEAFF. CDR3 DNA: TGTGCCAGTAGTATAACCCAGGGTACTGAAGCTTTCTTT.

This clone was observed a few times. The genes are TRBV18 and TRBJ1-2; the D is unclear. This CDR3 contains 15 residues. The V and J ends lost 2 bases and 0 bases respectively, with 10 bases between them. The V gene's germline CDR1 is KGHSH and CDR2 LQKENI. The CDR3 region has the DNA TGTGCCAGCTCACCAATGCAGGCTTCTAACTATGGCTACACCTTC. Translated: CASSPMQASNYGYTF.

This chain joins TRBV5-1 and TRBJ2-1; TRBD1 matches 11 bases. From germline, CDR1 is SGHRS and CDR2 YFSETQ. This CDR3 has 18 amino acids. V trimming: 0 bases; J trimming: 7 bases; junction bases outside the gene matches: 12. CDR3 loop: CASSLDGGWGQGVNEQFF. For the CDR3, the DNA is TGCGCCAGCAGCTTGGATGGAGGGTGGGGACAGGGGGTAAATGAGCAGTTCTTC.

This clone was seen only a few times. The chain has TRBV5-4 and TRBJ2-4; TRBD2 is a possible D gene (7 bases). V lost 4 bases and J 9 bases, leaving 17 bases between the germline ends. This CDR3 comprises 14 residues. Germline V gene lookup returns CDR1 SGHNT and CDR2 YYREEE (reference sequence). As DNA, the CDR3 is TGTGCCAGCAGCGTATATCAGGGGAGGGGCATTCAGTACTTC. This translates into CASSVYQGRGIQYF.

This CDR3 is CASSLVGTSGYNEQFF. The CDR3 region has the DNA TGTGCCAGCAGCTTAGTTGGGACTAGCGGTTACAATGAGCAGTTCTTC. The genes are TRBV7-8 and TRBJ2-1, with 11 bases that match TRBD2. The junction had 3 bases not matched to a gene; V was cut back by 1 base and J by 4 bases. Germline V lookup: CDR1 SGHVS, CDR2 FQNEAQ. The CDR3 has 16 residues.

CDR3 in DNA: TGTGCCAGCAGCTTGGTGGCCCGAACAGATACGCAGTATTTT. Translation gives CASSLVARTDTQYF. This rearrangement joins TRBV5-4 to TRBJ2-3; D is undetermined. Germline loops: CDR1 SGHNT, CDR2 YYREEE (reference sequence). V was cut by 0 bases and J by 3 bases, with 8 bases left in between. This CDR3 region has 14 residues.